Listed below are T cell receptor beta chains from one sample, sequenced in a study of identical twins. TCRdb passed the 5' RACE reads through MiXCR, listing each CDR3 protein once. This sample has about 690,000 distinct CDR3 sequences, with less than 25% found just once. The same sample was also studied in work on T cells expressing NK-cell markers.

The sequencing sample was made of PBMCs. The receptor set was obtained from a woman in her late teens or twenties in good health. Each CDR3 is given with its conserved first and last residue. The D gene is left open where the match is weak. Where a row states a size, it is once, few, many or the class of an expanded clone; other rows omit it.

v_call	j_call	clone_size	d_call	cdr3_nt	cdr3_aa
TRBV2	TRBJ2-1	few	TRBD2	TGTGCCAGCAGCCAAGCGGGAGTGGGAAATGAGCAGTTCTTC	CASSQAGVGNEQFF
TRBV19	TRBJ2-5	NA	NA	TGTGCCAGTAGTACCCCGACAGGCTCTCGGGAGACCCAGTACTTC	CASSTPTGSRETQYF
TRBV20-1	TRBJ2-1	NA	TRBD2	TGCAGTGCCCTGAACCCGGGAGGAGAAAGCAATGAGCAGTTCTTC	CSALNPGGESNEQFF
TRBV15	TRBJ1-1	few	NA	TGTGCCACCAGCCGCCGAGACGAGGCGTACACTGAAGCTTTCTTT	CATSRRDEAYTEAFF
TRBV7-9	TRBJ1-6	NA	NA	TGTGCCAGCAGCGGAGAAGGGGTTTCACCCCTCCACTTT	CASSGEGVSPLHF
TRBV10-3	TRBJ1-2	NA	TRBD1	TGTGCCATCAGTGAGTCGAGGGGACAGCTCATTTATGGCTACACCTTC	CAISESRGQLIYGYTF
TRBV20-1	TRBJ2-1	NA	NA	TGCAGTGCTCGGGCGTTGCTTGGGGGCTACAATGAGCAGTTCTTC	CSARALLGGYNEQFF
TRBV4-3	TRBJ2-1	few	NA	TGCGCCAGCAGCCAAGGGGCCACCGATGAGCAGTTCTTC	CASSQGATDEQFF
TRBV27	TRBJ2-1	few	NA	TGTGCCAGCAGTTTAGGTCTGTCGGGCTATGAGCAGTTCTTC	CASSLGLSGYEQFF
TRBV12-3/TRBV12-4	TRBJ2-7	few	NA	TGTGCCAGCAGTTTATGGTACGAGCAGTACTTC	CASSLWYEQYF
TRBV7-9	TRBJ2-3	few	TRBD2	TGTGCCAGCAGCGGCCCGAGCGGGGGTCCGGATACGCAGTATTTT	CASSGPSGGPDTQYF
TRBV20-1	TRBJ2-7	many	NA	TGCAGTGCTAGAGATATGGGGTCGGACCGGCACGAGCAGTACTTC	CSARDMGSDRHEQYF
TRBV5-1	TRBJ2-1	NA	NA	TGCGCCAGCAGCCCCCAAACTTTAAATGAGCAGTTCTTC	CASSPQTLNEQFF
TRBV7-6	TRBJ2-7	NA	NA	TGTGCCAGCAGCTTAGCGTCAGACGGGTCATACGAGCAGTACTTC	CASSLASDGSYEQYF
TRBV20-1	TRBJ2-1	NA	TRBD2	TGCAGTGCTACCTCCCGACTAGCGGGAGGTTTCAATGAGCAGTTCTTC	CSATSRLAGGFNEQFF
TRBV5-6	TRBJ2-5	NA	NA	TGTGCCAGCAGCTTGGTAGAGGGCCGGCTAAGGGGGACCCAGTACTTC	CASSLVEGRLRGTQYF
TRBV12-3/TRBV12-4	TRBJ2-1	few	TRBD2	TGTGCCAGCAGACCTCAGAGGGCGGGAGGCTACGGGAATGAGCAGTTCTTC	CASRPQRAGGYGNEQFF
TRBV6-2/TRBV6-3	TRBJ2-2	few	TRBD2	TGTGCCAGCAGGCCTAGCGGTACGCGAGGCACCGGGGAGCTGTTTTTT	CASRPSGTRGTGELFF
TRBV12-3/TRBV12-4	TRBJ1-1	NA	NA	TGTGCCAGCAGTGAAGGCCGTGGCACTGAAGCTTTCTTT	CASSEGRGTEAFF
TRBV9	TRBJ2-1	few	TRBD1	TGTGCCAGCAGCGTACCCTCGAACAGGGGCCATGAGCAGTTCTTC	CASSVPSNRGHEQFF
TRBV4-3	TRBJ1-1	NA	NA	TGCGCCAGCAGCCAGGGACCGGGACAAAAGGCAGCTTTCTTT	CASSQGPGQKAAFF
TRBV20-1	TRBJ2-1	few	NA	TGCAGTGCTAACGGACGACAGGTCGTTCATGAGCAGTTCTTC	CSANGRQVVHEQFF
TRBV12-3/TRBV12-4	TRBJ1-2	many	NA	TGTGCCAGCAGTTATGGGGGGCCCTATGGCTACACCTTC	CASSYGGPYGYTF
TRBV7-9	TRBJ2-1	NA	TRBD2	TGTGCCAGCAGCTTTCTCGGGAGGGGCAATGAGCAGTTCTTC	CASSFLGRGNEQFF
TRBV20-1	TRBJ2-3	many	TRBD2	TGCAGTGCCCCACTAGCGGCAAGCACAGATACGCAGTATTTT	CSAPLAASTDTQYF
TRBV20-1	TRBJ2-7	NA	TRBD2	TGCAGTGCCCAGACGACTGGGACTAGCAGAGTCGGGCAGTACTTC	CSAQTTGTSRVGQYF
TRBV20-1	TRBJ1-1	many	NA	TGCAGTGCCTTCGAGGGGGTTACTGAAGCTTTCTTT	CSAFEGVTEAFF
TRBV5-1	TRBJ2-7	NA	NA	TGCGCCAGCAGTCGGGACTGGGGGAATTACGAGCAGTACTTC	CASSRDWGNYEQYF
TRBV12-3/TRBV12-4	TRBJ1-5	NA	NA	TGTGCCAGCAGGGGGACCGCGGTCGAGCCCCAGCATTTT	CASRGTAVEPQHF
TRBV12-3/TRBV12-4	TRBJ2-1	NA	TRBD2	TGTGCCAGCAGTAATCGGCTAGCGGGGACAATGAAGCAGTTCTTC	CASSNRLAGTMKQFF
TRBV6-1	TRBJ1-2	few	NA	TGTGCCAGCAGTGAAGCGGGTCGAGGGGCAGGCTACACCTTC	CASSEAGRGAGYTF
TRBV11-2	TRBJ1-3	few	NA	TGTGCCAGCAGCTGGGAGCCAAACACCATATATTTT	CASSWEPNTIYF
TRBV6-1	TRBJ2-3	NA	TRBD1	TGTGCCAGCAGTGTCCCGGGACAGGGTTCGGGCACAGATACGCAGTATTTT	CASSVPGQGSGTDTQYF
TRBV15	TRBJ2-3	many	NA	TGTGCCACCAGCAGAGCCGGGCTGCGAGGGGATACGCAGTATTTT	CATSRAGLRGDTQYF
TRBV7-9	TRBJ1-1	many	NA	TGTGCCAGCAGCTTAGGGCCCATCAGGGAAGCTTTCTTT	CASSLGPIREAFF
TRBV20-1	TRBJ2-1	NA	TRBD2	TGCGTGGTGGTAGCGGGGGGCGGGAGCTCCTACAATGACCAGTTCTTC	CVVVAGGGSSYNDQFF
TRBV12-3/TRBV12-4	TRBJ1-2	NA	NA	TGTGCCAGCAGCGTCGGGACGGCTGGCTACACCTTC	CASSVGTAGYTF
TRBV9	TRBJ2-1	NA	TRBD2	TGTGCCAGCAGCGTGACTAGCGGGAGCCGTGAGCAGTTCTTC	CASSVTSGSREQFF
TRBV12-3/TRBV12-4	TRBJ2-3	NA	TRBD2	TGTGCCAGCAGCTTGGGGGGACTAGCGGGGTATAGCACAGATACGCAGTATTTT	CASSLGGLAGYSTDTQYF
TRBV25-1	TRBJ1-1	NA	NA	TGTGCCAGCAGTGGGGGGAGGGCTGAAGCTTTCTTT	CASSGGRAEAFF
TRBV20-1	TRBJ1-5	many	TRBD1	TGCAGTGCTAGGGCGGGACAGCCTAATCAGCCCCAGCATTTT	CSARAGQPNQPQHF
TRBV6-5	TRBJ2-6	NA	NA	TGTGCCAGCAGTTACTCGGGGACATCCTCCTCTGGGGCCAACGTCCTGACTTTC	CASSYSGTSSSGANVLTF
TRBV7-9	TRBJ2-7	NA	NA	TGTGCCAGCAGCTTAGGTCAGGCTGAGAGGGAGCAGTACTTC	CASSLGQAEREQYF
TRBV7-9	TRBJ1-3	NA	NA	TGTGCCAGCAGCTTCCCACGACACCTACCCTCTGGAAACACCATATATTTT	CASSFPRHLPSGNTIYF
TRBV6-5	TRBJ1-6	many	NA	TGTGCCAGCAGTTACTTTTTGGGGGCGCATAATAATTCACCCCTCCACTTT	CASSYFLGAHNNSPLHF
TRBV20-1	TRBJ2-6	few	NA	TGCAGTGCTAGAGCGGCTCGTGGGGCCAACGTCCTGACTTTC	CSARAARGANVLTF
TRBV6-1	TRBJ2-6	NA	NA	TGTGCCAGCAGTGAATACAGCTCTGGGGCCAACGTCCTGACTTTC	CASSEYSSGANVLTF